Listed below are T cell receptor beta chains from one sample, sequenced in a study of beta chain features in type 1 diabetes. The protocol was immunoSEQ multiplex PCR, while the TCRdb copy is restricted to in-frame clones and leaves out a portion. The sample records some 200,000 clones, roughly 11% being singletons. The sequenced sample consisted of central memory CD4+ T cells from blood. The receptors derive from a man younger than 35 in good health. CDR3s include the opening cysteine and the closing phenylalanine or tryptophan. D genes are given only for firm matches. The size entry is marked missing in some rows and otherwise reads once, few, many or a size class.

abundance,len,v_gene,d_gene,j_gene,CDR3nt,CDR3aa
.,14,TRBV7-3,TRBD1,TRBJ2-5,TGTGCCAGCAGCTTTGGGACAGGGAGCGAGACCCAGTACTTC,CASSFGTGSETQYF
few,18,TRBV4-3,TRBD1,TRBJ2-7,TGCGCCAGCAGCCAAGAGTTTCGCCAGGGGGCGCGACAGGCCGAGCAGTACTTC,CASSQEFRQGARQAEQYF
few,14,TRBV9,.,TRBJ2-2,TGTGCCAGCAGCGTACTTGGGAACACCGGGGAGCTGTTTTTT,CASSVLGNTGELFF
.,11,TRBV30,.,TRBJ2-5,TGTGCCTGGTTACCAGGAGAGACCCAGTACTTC,CAWLPGETQYF
.,16,TRBV7-6,.,TRBJ1-5,TGTGCCAGCAGCCTCTTCTCAGGGGATAGCAATCAGCCCCAGCATTTT,CASSLFSGDSNQPQHF
few,14,TRBV7-3,TRBD2,TRBJ2-7,TGTGCCAGCAGCCGCCGGGGACTAGTGGACGAGCAGTACTTC,CASSRRGLVDEQYF
few,15,TRBV5-1,.,TRBJ2-7,TGCGCCAGCAGCTTGGCGGCAGGGGCGTCCTACGAGCAGTACTTC,CASSLAAGASYEQYF
few,14,TRBV5-1,.,TRBJ2-7,TGCGCCAGCAGGCCCGGGACCGTCAACTACGAGCAGTACTTC,CASRPGTVNYEQYF
few,18,TRBV10-2,TRBD1,TRBJ2-2,TGCGCCAGCAGGCCCAGTAAAACGGGACAGAGGAACACCGGGGAGCTGTTTTTT,CASRPSKTGQRNTGELFF
.,16,TRBV5-4,.,TRBJ2-1,TGTGCCAGCAGCCTGGGGCTGACTGATGCCTACAATGAGCAGTTCTTC,CASSLGLTDAYNEQFF
few,16,TRBV11-2,TRBD2,TRBJ2-7,TGTGCCAGCAGCCCCCCGGGAGCGGGAGGGCGCTACGAGCAGTACTTC,CASSPPGAGGRYEQYF
.,15,TRBV10-1,TRBD1,TRBJ2-1,TGCGCCAGCAGTCCACCGGGACAGGGGAACAATGAGCAGTTCTTC,CASSPPGQGNNEQFF
few,16,TRBV18,TRBD2,TRBJ2-1,TGTGCCAGCTCACCTCCAGCGGGAGGGAGGGGGAATGAGCAGTTCTTC,CASSPPAGGRGNEQFF
many,13,TRBV2,.,TRBJ1-2,TGTGCCAGCAGTGCTTCAGGGAGGGATGGCTACACCTTC,CASSASGRDGYTF
.,14,TRBV27,TRBD1,TRBJ2-1,TGTGCCAGCAGTTTATACGACAGGGTCAATGAGCAGTTCTTC,CASSLYDRVNEQFF
.,15,TRBV2,.,TRBJ2-1,TGTGCCAGCAGCTGGAAGCCGGGTCCCTACAATGAGCAGTTCTTC,CASSWKPGPYNEQFF
few,16,TRBV7-6,TRBD2,TRBJ2-3,TGTGCCAGCAGCTTTTCGACTAGCGGGACCACAGATACGCAGTATTTT,CASSFSTSGTTDTQYF
.,13,TRBV11-2,.,TRBJ1-2,TGTGCCAGCAGCCCTATTAGTACCTATGGCTACACCTTC,CASSPISTYGYTF
many,15,TRBV7-2,TRBD2,TRBJ2-7,TGTGCCAGCAGCTTAGAAGCTAGCGGGGACTACGAGCAGTACTTC,CASSLEASGDYEQYF
.,17,TRBV5-6,TRBD2,TRBJ2-3,TGTGCCAGCAGCTTGGTTCGCCTAGCGGGAGATGCAGATACGCAGTATTTT,CASSLVRLAGDADTQYF
few,11,TRBV20-1,.,TRBJ2-1,TGCAGTGCTGTTACACACAATGAGCAGTTCTTC,CSAVTHNEQFF
few,15,TRBV5-1,TRBD2,TRBJ2-3,TGCGCCAGCAGCTCGTATAGCGGGAGCACAGATACGCAGTATTTT,CASSSYSGSTDTQYF
.,17,TRBV7-8,TRBD1,TRBJ1-1,TGTGCCAGCAGTCAAGCGGGACAGGGAGGCATGAACACTGAAGCTTTCTTT,CASSQAGQGGMNTEAFF
.,14,TRBV5-1,TRBD2,TRBJ2-3,TGCGCCAGCACCACTAGCGGCTACACAGATACGCAGTATTTT,CASTTSGYTDTQYF
many,14,TRBV4-2,.,TRBJ1-5,TGTGCCAGCAGCCAAGACAGGGGCAATCAGCCCCAGCATTTT,CASSQDRGNQPQHF
.,13,TRBV30,.,TRBJ2-2,TGTGCCTGGAGTGAGGTGGCGCCCGGGGAGCTGTTTTTT,CAWSEVAPGELFF
few,14,TRBV7-9,.,TRBJ2-5,TGTGCCAGCAGCTTTATGCAGGGTCAAGAGACCCAGTACTTC,CASSFMQGQETQYF
.,13,TRBV15,.,TRBJ2-2,TGTGCCACCAGCGGACAAGCCACCGGGGAGCTGTTTTTT,CATSGQATGELFF
few,14,TRBV7-7,.,TRBJ2-1,TGTGCCAGCAGCTCCAATGGACTCTACAATGAGCAGTTCTTC,CASSSNGLYNEQFF
many,15,TRBV4-2,.,TRBJ2-1,TGTGCCAGCAGCCAAGTTGTTGGGAGTGGCGATGAGCAGTTCTTC,CASSQVVGSGDEQFF